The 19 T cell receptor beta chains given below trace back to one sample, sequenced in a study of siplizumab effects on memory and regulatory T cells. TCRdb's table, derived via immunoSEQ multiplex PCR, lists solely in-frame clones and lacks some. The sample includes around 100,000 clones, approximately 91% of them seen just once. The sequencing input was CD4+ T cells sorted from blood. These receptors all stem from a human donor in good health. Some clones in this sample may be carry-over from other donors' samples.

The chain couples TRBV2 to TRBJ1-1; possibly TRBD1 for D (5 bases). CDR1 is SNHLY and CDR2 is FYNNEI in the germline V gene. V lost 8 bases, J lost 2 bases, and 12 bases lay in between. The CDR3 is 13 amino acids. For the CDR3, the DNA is TGTGCCAGCCTGAGGGACCTCAACACTGAAGCTTTCTTT. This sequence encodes CASLRDLNTEAFF.

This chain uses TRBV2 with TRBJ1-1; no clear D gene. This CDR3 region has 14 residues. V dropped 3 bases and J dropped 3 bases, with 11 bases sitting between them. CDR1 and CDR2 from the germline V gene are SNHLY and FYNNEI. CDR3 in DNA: TGTGCCAGCAGTGATGGTAGGGATGACACTGAAGCTTTCTTT. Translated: CASSDGRDDTEAFF.

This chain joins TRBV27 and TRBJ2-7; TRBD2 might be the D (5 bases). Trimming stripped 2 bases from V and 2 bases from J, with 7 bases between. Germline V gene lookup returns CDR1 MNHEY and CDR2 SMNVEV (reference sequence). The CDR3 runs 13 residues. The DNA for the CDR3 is TGTGCCAGCAGTTTACGGGAAACCTACGAGCAGTACTTC. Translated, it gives CASSLRETYEQYF.

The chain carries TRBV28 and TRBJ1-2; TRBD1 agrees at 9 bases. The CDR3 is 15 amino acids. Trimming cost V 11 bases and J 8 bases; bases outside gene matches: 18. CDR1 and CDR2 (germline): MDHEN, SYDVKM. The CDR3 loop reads CAVTGQGPSIVGYTF. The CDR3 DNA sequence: TGTGCCGTTACAGGACAGGGGCCCAGCATAGTGGGCTACACCTTC.

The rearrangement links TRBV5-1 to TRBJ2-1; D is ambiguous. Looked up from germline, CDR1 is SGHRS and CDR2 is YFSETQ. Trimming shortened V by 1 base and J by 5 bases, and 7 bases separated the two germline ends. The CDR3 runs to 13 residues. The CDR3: CASSLSLNNEQFF. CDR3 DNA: TGCGCCAGCAGCTTGAGCCTTAACAATGAGCAGTTCTTC.

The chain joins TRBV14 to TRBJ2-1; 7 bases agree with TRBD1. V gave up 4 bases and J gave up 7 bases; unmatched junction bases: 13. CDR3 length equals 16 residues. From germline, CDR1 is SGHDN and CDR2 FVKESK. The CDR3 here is CASSPSGGLVGNEQFF. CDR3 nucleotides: TGTGCCAGCAGCCCCTCAGGGGGATTAGTGGGGAATGAGCAGTTCTTC.

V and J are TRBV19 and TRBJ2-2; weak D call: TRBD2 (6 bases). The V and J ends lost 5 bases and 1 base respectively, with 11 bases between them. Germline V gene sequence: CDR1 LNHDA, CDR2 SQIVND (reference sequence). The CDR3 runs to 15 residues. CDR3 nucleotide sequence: TGTGCCAGTAGTCACGAGGGAGGGAACACCGGGGAGCTGTTTTTT. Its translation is CASSHEGGNTGELFF.

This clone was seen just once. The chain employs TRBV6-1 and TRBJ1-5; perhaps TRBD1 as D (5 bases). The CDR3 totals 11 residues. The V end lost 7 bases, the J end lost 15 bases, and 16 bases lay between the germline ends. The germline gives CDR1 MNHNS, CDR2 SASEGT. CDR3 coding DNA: TGTGCCAGCATGGGGGGGGAACGACTGCATTTT. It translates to CASMGGERLHF.

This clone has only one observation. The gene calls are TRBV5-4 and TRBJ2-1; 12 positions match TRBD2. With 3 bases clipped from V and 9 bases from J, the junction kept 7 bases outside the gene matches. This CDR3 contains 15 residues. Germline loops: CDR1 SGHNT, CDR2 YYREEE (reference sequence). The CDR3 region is CASSSGLAGGGEQFF. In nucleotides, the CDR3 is TGTGCCAGCAGCTCGGGACTAGCGGGCGGGGGTGAGCAGTTCTTC. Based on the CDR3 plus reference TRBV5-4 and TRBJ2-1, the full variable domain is ETGVTQSPTHLIKTRGQQVTLRCSSQSGHNTVSWYQQALGQGPQFIFQYYREEENGRGNFPPRFSGLQFPNYSSELNVNALELDDSALYLCASSSGLAGGGEQFFGPGTRLTVL.

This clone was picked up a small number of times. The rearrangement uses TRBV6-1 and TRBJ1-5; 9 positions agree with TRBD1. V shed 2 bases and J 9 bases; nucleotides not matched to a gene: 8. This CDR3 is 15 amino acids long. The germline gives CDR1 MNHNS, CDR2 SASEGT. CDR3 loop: CASSELGQGGWPQHF. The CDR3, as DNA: TGTGCCAGCAGTGAATTGGGACAGGGAGGTTGGCCCCAGCATTTT.

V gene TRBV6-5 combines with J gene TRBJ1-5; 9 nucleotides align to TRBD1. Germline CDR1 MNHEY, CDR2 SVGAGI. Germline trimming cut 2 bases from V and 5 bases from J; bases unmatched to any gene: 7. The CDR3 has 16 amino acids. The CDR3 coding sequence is TGTGCCAGCAGTTACCGTCGGGGACAGGGTGATCAGCCCCAGCATTTT. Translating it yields CASSYRRGQGDQPQHF.

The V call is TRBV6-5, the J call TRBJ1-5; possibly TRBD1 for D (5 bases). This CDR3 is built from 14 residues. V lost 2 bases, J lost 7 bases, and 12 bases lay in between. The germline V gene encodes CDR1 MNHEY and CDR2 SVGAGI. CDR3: CASSYAGERQPQHF. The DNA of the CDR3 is TGTGCCAGCAGTTACGCGGGGGAACGACAGCCCCAGCATTTT.

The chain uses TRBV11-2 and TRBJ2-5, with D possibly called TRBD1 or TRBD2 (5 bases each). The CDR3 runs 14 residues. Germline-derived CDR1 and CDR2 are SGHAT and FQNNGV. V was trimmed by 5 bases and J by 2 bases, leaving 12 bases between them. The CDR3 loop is CASSPGTRQETQYF. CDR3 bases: TGTGCCAGCAGCCCCGGGACCAGACAAGAGACCCAGTACTTC.

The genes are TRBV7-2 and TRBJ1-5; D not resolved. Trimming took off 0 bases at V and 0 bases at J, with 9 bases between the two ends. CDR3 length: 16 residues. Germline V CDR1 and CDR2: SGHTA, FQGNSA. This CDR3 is CASSLARTYSNQPQHF. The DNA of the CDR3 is TGTGCCAGCAGCTTAGCGAGGACGTATAGCAATCAGCCCCAGCATTTT.

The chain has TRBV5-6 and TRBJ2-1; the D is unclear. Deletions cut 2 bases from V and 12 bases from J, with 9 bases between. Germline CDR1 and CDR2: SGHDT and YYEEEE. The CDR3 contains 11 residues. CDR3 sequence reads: CASSFRMGQFF. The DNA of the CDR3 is TGTGCCAGCAGCTTCAGAATGGGGCAGTTCTTC.

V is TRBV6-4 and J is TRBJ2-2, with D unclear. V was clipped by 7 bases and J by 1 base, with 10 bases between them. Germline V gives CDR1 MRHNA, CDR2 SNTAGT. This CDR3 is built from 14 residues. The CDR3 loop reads CASKDSVNTGELFF. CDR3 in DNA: TGTGCCAGCAAAGACTCGGTGAACACCGGGGAGCTGTTTTTT.

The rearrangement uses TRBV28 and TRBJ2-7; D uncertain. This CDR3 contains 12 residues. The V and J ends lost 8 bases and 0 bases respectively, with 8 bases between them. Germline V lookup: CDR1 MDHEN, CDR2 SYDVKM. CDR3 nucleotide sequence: TGTGCCAGCGCGGAGATCTCCTACGAGCAGTACTTC. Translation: CASAEISYEQYF.

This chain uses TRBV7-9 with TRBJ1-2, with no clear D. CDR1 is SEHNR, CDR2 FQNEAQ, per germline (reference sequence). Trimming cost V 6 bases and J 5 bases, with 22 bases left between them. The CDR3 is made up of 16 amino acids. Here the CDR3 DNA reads TGTGCCAGCAGTCAGTTCAGAGAAACGAAGATGTATGGCTACACCTTC. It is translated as CASSQFRETKMYGYTF.

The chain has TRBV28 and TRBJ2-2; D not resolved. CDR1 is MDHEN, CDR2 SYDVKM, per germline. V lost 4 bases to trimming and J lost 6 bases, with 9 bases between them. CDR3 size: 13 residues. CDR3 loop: CASSSIAPGELFF. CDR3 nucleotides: TGTGCCAGCAGTTCCATAGCCCCCGGGGAGCTGTTTTTT.